This TCR beta chain is drawn from a study of metastatic and nonmetastatic thyroid tumors. Across the whole study: Repertoire data that came from the blood and tumor or nodule tissue of malignant and benign thyroid patients were compared.

Methods used by the authors: The authors used CDR3 differences across clinicopathological groups to build a distant-metastasis classifier for papillary thyroid cancer. TCRdb re-called clones from the PCR reads using MiXCR. The V and J calls reflect TCRdb's pipeline rather than the authors' work. Of 25,000 to 30,000 clones detected, 15% to 20% appear once; the ten largest clones hold approximately 4.5%. All patients were treatment-naive before thyroid surgery. CDR3 size: 16 residues. V lost 5 bases and J lost 3; bases outside the gene matches: 9. Germline CDR1 is MNHEY and CDR2 is SMNVEV (reference sequence).

The clonotype was recovered from a female donor with papillary thyroid cancer or a benign thyroid nodule (not recorded which). Some clones in this sample may be carry-over from other donors' samples. The chain combines TRBV27 with TRBJ1-5, with 8 bases identical to TRBD1. Sequenced sample: blood. The CDR3 DNA reads as TGTGCCAGCAGTGTCGGGACAGGTGTGCCCAATCAGCCCCAGCATTTT. Its protein product is CASSVGTGVPNQPQHF.